This is a list of T cell receptor beta chains from one sample in a study of blood T cell repertoires in COVID-19. Measured with immunoSEQ multiplex PCR; TCRdb has only the in-frame clones, and not every one. The data hold approximately 36,000 clones, with roughly 90% observed a single time. The sample was peripheral blood. These receptors originate from a man between 60 and 75 years old with active or convalescent COVID-19. Each CDR3 is given with its conserved first and last residue. A D gene is named only where the DNA matches it firmly. Clone sizes are given selectively: once, few, many, or a class where the clone is expanded.

j_gene	v_gene	d_gene	abundance	len	CDR3aa	CDR3nt
TRBJ1-6	TRBV6-5	NA	few	14	CASSYSGRGGPLHF	TGTGCCAGCAGTTACTCAGGACGCGGGGGACCCCTCCACTTT
TRBJ2-5	TRBV18	NA	NA	15	CASSPQIVSPETQYF	TGTGCCAGCTCACCACAAATTGTGTCCCCTGAGACCCAGTACTTC
TRBJ1-1	TRBV16	TRBD1	NA	15	CASSHGTGLWTEAFF	TGTGCCAGCAGCCACGGGACAGGGCTGTGGACTGAAGCTTTCTTT
TRBJ2-5	TRBV4-1	TRBD2	NA	18	CASSRQNSQLARQETQYF	TGCGCCAGCAGCCGGCAAAACTCCCAACTAGCGCGACAAGAGACCCAGTACTTC
TRBJ1-1	TRBV10-3	NA	NA	14	CAISERLGNTEAFF	TGTGCCATCAGTGAACGGCTAGGGAACACTGAAGCTTTCTTT
TRBJ2-7	TRBV3-1/TRBV3-2	NA	NA	14	CASSPLGQNYEQYF	TGTGCCAGCAGCCCGCTGGGACAAAACTACGAGCAGTACTTC
TRBJ1-5	TRBV29-1	NA	NA	12	CSVGGINQPQHF	TGCAGCGTTGGAGGGATTAATCAGCCCCAGCATTTT
TRBJ1-2	TRBV20-1	NA	NA	11	CSALGDYGYTF	TGCAGTGCCCTGGGCGACTATGGCTACACCTTC
TRBJ2-7	TRBV6-5	TRBD2	NA	15	CASTENPSGSYEQYF	TGTGCCAGCACGGAAAACCCTAGCGGGTCCTACGAGCAGTACTTC
TRBJ2-7	TRBV10-3	TRBD1	NA	14	CAISADRDANEQYF	TGTGCCATCAGTGCGGACAGGGACGCGAACGAGCAGTACTTC
TRBJ2-5	TRBV5-1	NA	once	15	CASSLGAGARETQYF	TGCGCCAGCAGCTTGGGCGCTGGGGCACGGGAGACCCAGTACTTC
TRBJ1-4	TRBV3-1/TRBV3-2	NA	NA	16	CASSLSLVLASEKLFF	TGTGCCAGCAGCCTAAGTCTCGTATTGGCCAGTGAAAAACTGTTTTTT
TRBJ2-2	TRBV2	TRBD1	NA	16	CASGGTATANTGELFF	TGTGCCAGCGGTGGGACAGCCACTGCAAACACCGGGGAGCTGTTTTTT
TRBJ2-7	TRBV28	NA	NA	13	CASSLNRVGEQYF	TGTGCCAGCAGTTTGAACAGGGTGGGGGAGCAGTACTTC